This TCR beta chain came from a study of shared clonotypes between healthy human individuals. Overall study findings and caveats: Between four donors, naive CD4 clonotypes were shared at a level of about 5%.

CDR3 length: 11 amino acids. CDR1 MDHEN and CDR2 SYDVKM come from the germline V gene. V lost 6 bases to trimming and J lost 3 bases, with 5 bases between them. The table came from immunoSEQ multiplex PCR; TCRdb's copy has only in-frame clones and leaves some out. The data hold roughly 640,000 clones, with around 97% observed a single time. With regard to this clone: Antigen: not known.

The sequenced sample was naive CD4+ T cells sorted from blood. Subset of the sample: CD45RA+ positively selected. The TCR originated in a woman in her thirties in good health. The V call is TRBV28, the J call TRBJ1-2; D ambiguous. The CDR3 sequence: CASRWDYGYTF. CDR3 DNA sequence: TGTGCCAGCAGGTGGGACTATGGCTACACCTTC.